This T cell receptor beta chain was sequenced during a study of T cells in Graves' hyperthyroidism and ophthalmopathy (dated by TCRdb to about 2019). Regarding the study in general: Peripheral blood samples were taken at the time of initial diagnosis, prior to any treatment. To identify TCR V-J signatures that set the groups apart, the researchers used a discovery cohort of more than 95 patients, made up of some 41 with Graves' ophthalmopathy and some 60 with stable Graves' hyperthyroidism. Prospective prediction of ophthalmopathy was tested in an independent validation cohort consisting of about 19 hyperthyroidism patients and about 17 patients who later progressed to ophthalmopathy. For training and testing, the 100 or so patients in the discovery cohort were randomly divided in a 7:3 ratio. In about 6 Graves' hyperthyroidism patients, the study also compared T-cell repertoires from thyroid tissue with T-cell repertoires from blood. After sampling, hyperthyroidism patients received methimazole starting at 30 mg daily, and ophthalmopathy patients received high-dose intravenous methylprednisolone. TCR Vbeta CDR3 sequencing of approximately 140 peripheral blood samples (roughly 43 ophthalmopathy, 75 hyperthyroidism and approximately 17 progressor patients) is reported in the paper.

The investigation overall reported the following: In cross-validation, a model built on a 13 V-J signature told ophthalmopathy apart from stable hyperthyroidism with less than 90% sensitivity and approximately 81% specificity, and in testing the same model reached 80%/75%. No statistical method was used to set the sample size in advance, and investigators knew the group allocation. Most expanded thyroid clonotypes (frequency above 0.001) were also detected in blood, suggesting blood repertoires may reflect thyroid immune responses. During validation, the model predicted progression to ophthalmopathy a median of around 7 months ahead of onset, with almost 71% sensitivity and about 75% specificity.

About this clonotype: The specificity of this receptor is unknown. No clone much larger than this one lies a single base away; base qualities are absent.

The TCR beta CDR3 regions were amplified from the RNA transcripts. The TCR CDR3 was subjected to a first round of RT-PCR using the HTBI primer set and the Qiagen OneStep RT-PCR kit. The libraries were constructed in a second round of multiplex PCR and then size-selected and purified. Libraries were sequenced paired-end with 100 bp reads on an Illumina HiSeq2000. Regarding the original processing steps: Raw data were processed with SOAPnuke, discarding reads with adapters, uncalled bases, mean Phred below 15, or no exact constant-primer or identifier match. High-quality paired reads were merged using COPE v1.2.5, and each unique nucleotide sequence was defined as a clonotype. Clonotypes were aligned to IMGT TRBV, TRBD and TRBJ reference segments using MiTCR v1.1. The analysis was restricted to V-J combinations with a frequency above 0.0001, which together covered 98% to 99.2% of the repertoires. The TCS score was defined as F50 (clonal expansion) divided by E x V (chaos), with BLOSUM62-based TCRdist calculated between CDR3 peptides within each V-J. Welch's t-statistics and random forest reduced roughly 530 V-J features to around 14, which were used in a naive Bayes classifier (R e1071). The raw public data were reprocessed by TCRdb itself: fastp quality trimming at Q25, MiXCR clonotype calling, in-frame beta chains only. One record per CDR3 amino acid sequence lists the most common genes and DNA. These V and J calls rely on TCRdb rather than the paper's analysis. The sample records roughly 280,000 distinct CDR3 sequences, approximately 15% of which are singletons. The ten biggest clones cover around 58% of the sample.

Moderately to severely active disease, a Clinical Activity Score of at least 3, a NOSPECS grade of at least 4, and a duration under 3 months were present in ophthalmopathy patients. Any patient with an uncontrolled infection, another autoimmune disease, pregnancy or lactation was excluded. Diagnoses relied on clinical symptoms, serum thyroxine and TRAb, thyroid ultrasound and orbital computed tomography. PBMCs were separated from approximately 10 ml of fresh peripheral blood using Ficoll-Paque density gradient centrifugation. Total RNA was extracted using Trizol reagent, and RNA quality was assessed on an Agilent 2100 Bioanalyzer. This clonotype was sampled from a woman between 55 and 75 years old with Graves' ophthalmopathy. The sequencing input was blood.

The nucleotides read TGTGCCAGTACCAGGGGCACTAATGAAAAACTGTTTTTT. Its translation is CASTRGTNEKLFF. This receptor chain uses TRBV19 and TRBJ1-4; TRBD1 is a possible D gene, resting on 6 matching bases. The cysteine opens and the phenylalanine closes a CDR3 of 13 amino acids. Only the CDR3 DNA stays, 39 bases, in frame from base 1. Trimming costs V 7 bases and J 2 bases, and their ends lie 8 bases apart. According to the germline V gene (reference sequence), CDR1 reads LNHDA and CDR2 reads SQIVND. Beyond the CDR3, the reference TRBV19 and TRBJ1-4 genes provide the residues; the full variable domain reads: DGGITQSPKYLFRKEGQNVTLSCEQNLNHDAMYWYRQDPGQGLRLIYYSQIVNDFQKGDIAEGYSVSREKKESFPLTVTSAQKNPTAFYLCASTRGTNEKLFFGSGTQLSVL.